The 10 T cell receptor beta chains below were found in one sample sequenced in a study of OX40 agonist ivuxolimab in advanced cancers. Method: immunoSEQ multiplex PCR; TCRdb's copy keeps in-frame clones and lacks some. The repertoire includes around 44,000 clones, about 83% of them detected once, and about 40% sits in the top ten. This material consisted of CD4+ or CD8+ T cells sorted from blood, taken in a trial of the OX40 agonist ivuxolimab. The receptors derive from an adult with an advanced solid tumor such as melanoma, head and neck, liver or kidney cancer.

The chain recombines TRBV7-9 with TRBJ1-1, with a weak D call TRBD1 (6 bases). Germline values: CDR1 SEHNR, CDR2 FQNEAQ (reference sequence). CDR3 length: 15 residues. Trimming cost V 2 bases and J 3 bases, with 13 bases left between them. CDR3: CASSLREPGDTEAFF. The CDR3 bases are TGTGCCAGCAGCTTACGGGAGCCAGGGGACACTGAAGCTTTCTTT.

This CDR3 reads CASSRDRGKETQYF. Written as DNA, the CDR3 is TGTGCCAGCAGCCGGGACAGGGGTAAAGAGACCCAGTACTTC. The chain couples TRBV16 to TRBJ2-5; TRBD1 matches 10 bases. The CDR3 totals 14 residues. Trimming took 4 bases from V and 3 from J; bases not matched to a gene: 2. The V gene's germline CDR1 is KGHSY and CDR2 FQNENV.

This clone appeared once. The chain uses TRBV28 and TRBJ2-7; no definite D call. V dropped 3 bases and J dropped 6 bases, with 6 bases sitting between them. CDR1 MDHEN and CDR2 SYDVKM come from the germline V gene. This CDR3 region has 11 residues. CDR3 nucleotide sequence: TGTGCCAGCAGTTTTGACCTCGAGCAGTACTTC. Protein product: CASSFDLEQYF. The full variable domain, completed using reference TRBV28 and TRBJ2-7, is DVKVTQSSRYLVKRTGEKVFLECVQDMDHENMFWYRQDPGLGLRLIYFSYDVKMKEKGDIPEGYSVSREKKERFSLILESASTNQTSMYLCASSFDLEQYFGPGTRLTVT.

The V gene is TRBV13, the J gene TRBJ2-5, with TRBD2 matching 9 bases. Germline V gene sequence: CDR1 PRHDT, CDR2 FYEKMQ (reference sequence). This CDR3 is 15 amino acids long. Losses at the gene ends were 2 bases for V and 3 bases for J; bases not matched to a gene: 4. The CDR3 loop is CASSLSGRQEETQYF. The CDR3 nucleotides are TGTGCCAGCAGCTTAAGCGGGAGGCAGGAAGAGACCCAGTACTTC. Using reference TRBV13 and TRBJ2-5 for the parts outside the CDR3, the full variable domain is AAGVIQSPRHLIKEKRETATLKCYPIPRHDTVYWYQQGPGQDPQFLISFYEKMQSDKGSIPDRFSAQQFSDYHSELNMSSLELGDSALYFCASSLSGRQEETQYFGPGTRLLVL.

The chain links TRBV5-4 to TRBJ2-1, with 8 bases fitting TRBD2. The CDR3 has 16 residues. Germline V gene lookup returns CDR1 SGHNT and CDR2 YYREEE (reference sequence). J was trimmed by 8 bases and V by 6 bases; bases with no gene match: 16. CDR3 sequence reads: CASTPRVRGGGYEQFF. CDR3 DNA sequence: TGTGCCAGCACTCCCCGAGTCCGGGGGGGCGGGTATGAGCAGTTCTTC.

The rearrangement joins TRBV9 to TRBJ1-1, with D maybe TRBD1 (5 bases). This CDR3 is 14 amino acids long. Germline CDR1 reads SGDLS; CDR2 reads YYNGEE. Trimming stripped 4 bases from V and 1 base from J, with 11 bases between. Written as DNA, the CDR3 is TGTGCCAGCAGCAGACAACAGGCGAACACTGAAGCTTTCTTT. Its translation is CASSRQQANTEAFF.

CDR3 in DNA: TGCGCCAGCACTAGTGCCGGGACAGGGGCTTACAATGAGCAGTTCTTC. This translates into CASTSAGTGAYNEQFF. The chain uses TRBV10-1 and TRBJ2-1; TRBD1 aligns across 10 bases. The CDR3 is 16 amino acids. Losses at the gene ends were 7 bases for V and 4 bases for J; bases not matched to a gene: 10. Per the germline V gene, CDR1 is WNHNN and CDR2 is SYGVQD (reference sequence).

CDR3 amino acids: CASSPQGSRQPQHF. Here the CDR3 DNA reads TGTGCCAGCAGCCCCCAGGGGTCCCGTCAGCCCCAGCATTTT. This chain joins TRBV6-1 and TRBJ1-5; D possibly corresponds to TRBD1 (6 bases). Per germline, CDR1 MNHNS and CDR2 SASEGT. Trimming removed 6 bases at V and 6 bases at J, with 15 bases between. The CDR3 is 14 residues long.

This sequence joins TRBV11-3 and TRBJ1-3; a weak D match, TRBD1 (5 bases). The germline V gene has CDR1 SGHNT and CDR2 YENEEA. Trimming removed 3 bases from V and 2 bases from J, with 8 bases in between. This CDR3 is 14 amino acids long. The CDR3 region has the DNA TGTGCCAGCAGCTTCCAGGGAGCTGGAAACACCATATATTTT. Protein product: CASSFQGAGNTIYF.

The CDR3 DNA follows: TGTGCCAGCAGTCCACAGGGTTCCTACGAGCAGTACTTC. This codes for CASSPQGSYEQYF. The chain carries TRBV5-5 and TRBJ2-7, with D possibly being TRBD1 (6 bases). The germline gives CDR1 SGHKS, CDR2 YYEKEE (reference sequence). The ends were cut back, 5 bases at V and 1 base at J, with 10 bases in the middle. The CDR3 length is 13 residues. Based on the CDR3 plus reference TRBV5-5 and TRBJ2-7, the full variable domain is DAGVTQSPTHLIKTRGQQVTLRCSPISGHKSVSWYQQVLGQGPQFIFQYYEKEERGRGNFPDRFSARQFPNYSSELNVNALLLGDSALYLCASSPQGSYEQYFGPGTRLTVT.